This T cell receptor (beta chain) was profiled in a study of T cells in Graves' hyperthyroidism and ophthalmopathy. Each diagnosis drew on symptoms, thyroxine, TRAb, thyroid ultrasound and orbital computed tomography findings. Amplification targeted TCR beta CDR3 regions from RNA transcripts. First-round RT-PCR targeting the TCR CDR3 was performed with the HTBI primer set. TCRdb ran MiXCR on the multiplex PCR reads and lists one entry per CDR3 protein. The data show a few hundred thousand distinct CDR3 sequences, with about 16% seen just once and less than 3.5% held by the top ten. The CDR3 has 15 residues. The J segment lost 0 bases and the V segment lost 5 bases, leaving 4 bases of the junction unmatched. Many counts were recorded for this clonotype.

Sequencing input: blood. The chain combines TRBV12-3 or TRBV12-4 with TRBJ1-5; TRBD1 matches at 7 bases. This sequence was found in a woman aged 40 to 49 with Graves' ophthalmopathy. CDR3 in amino acids: CASSASGGSNQPQHF. As DNA, the CDR3 is TGTGCCAGCAGTGCGTCAGGGGGTAGCAATCAGCCCCAGCATTTT.